These 31 T cell receptor beta chains came from one sample sequenced in a study of post-analysis software for immune sequencing data. Regarding the study as a whole: Five or six TRBV segments, TRBV5-6, TRBV5-1 and TRBV20-1 among them, were found more frequent in patients than controls.

For these receptors, no antigen is known. Unique-molecular-identifier-tagged TCR beta cDNA libraries were used. TCRdb reanalysed the PCR reads using MiXCR and keeps one entry per CDR3 protein. This sample yields about 200,000 distinct CDR3 sequences, of which around 30% are seen a single time; 3% to 4% belongs to the top ten. Sample: blood. These receptors originate from a girl aged 2-17 years with multiple sclerosis.

This chain connects TRBV6-5 to TRBJ1-1; 7 nucleotides line up with TRBD1. V was clipped by 4 bases and J by 5 bases; unmatched bases: 4. This CDR3 spans 13 amino acids. CDR1 is MNHEY, CDR2 SVGAGI, per germline. The CDR3 DNA reads as TGTGCCAGCAGTTCGGGACAGAGGACTGAAGCTTTCTTT. Translating it yields CASSSGQRTEAFF.

This clonotype was observed a few times. This chain joins TRBV20-1 and TRBJ1-2; D gene unclear. Between the trimmed V and J ends, which lost 6 bases and 3 bases, there was a span of 23 bases. In germline, CDR1 is DFQATT, CDR2 SNEGSKA (reference sequence). This CDR3 spans 16 amino acids. Here the CDR3 reads CSASRTSGAQDYGYTF. The CDR3 region has the DNA TGCAGTGCCTCCAGGACTAGCGGTGCGCAGGACTATGGCTACACCTTC.

In this sample, this clonotype turned up many times. J is TRBJ2-7 and V is TRBV29-1, with no clear D. This CDR3 comprises 13 residues. Germline V gives CDR1 SQVTM, CDR2 ANQGSEA. The germline V and J ends were trimmed by 5 bases and 0 bases, with 11 bases remaining between them. The CDR3 DNA reads TGCAGCGTTTCCAACCTCCCCTCCTACGAGCAGTACTTC. This sequence encodes CSVSNLPSYEQYF.

There are many counts of this clonotype. The rearrangement joins TRBV29-1 to TRBJ2-1; 10 nucleotides align to TRBD2. Trimming took 3 bases from V and 5 from J; bases not matched to a gene: 4. The germline V gene encodes CDR1 SQVTM and CDR2 ANQGSEA. The CDR3 loop spans 14 amino acids. CDR3 sequence: CSVDGLAADNEQFF. CDR3 bases: TGCAGCGTTGACGGACTAGCGGCTGACAATGAGCAGTTCTTC.

This clonotype came up a few times. The J gene is TRBJ2-3, the V gene TRBV20-1; possible D gene TRBD1, 6 bases. CDR1 and CDR2 from the germline V gene are DFQATT and SNEGSKA (reference sequence). V lost 0 bases to trimming and J lost 6 bases, with 16 bases between them. The CDR3 sequence is 15 residues long. Here the CDR3 DNA reads TGCAGTGCTAGAGAGGTGGCAGGGGTTTGGGATACGCAGTATTTT. It yields the protein CSAREVAGVWDTQYF.

This clonotype was recorded at least ten times. The gene calls are TRBV20-1 and TRBJ2-1; perhaps TRBD1 as D (6 bases). The CDR3 length is 11 residues. The germline V gene encodes CDR1 DFQATT and CDR2 SNEGSKA (reference sequence). V was shortened by 4 bases and J by 6 bases, with 7 bases between the two germline ends. The CDR3 DNA reads as TGCAGTGCTAACAGGGCCAATGAGCAGTTCTTC. Encoded protein: CSANRANEQFF.

This clonotype was seen more than once but under ten times. The CDR3 is CASGLKQVLDSYEQYF. CDR3 bases: TGTGCTAGTGGTTTGAAACAGGTTCTCGACTCCTACGAGCAGTACTTC. The chain has TRBV12-5 and TRBJ2-7; D is perhaps TRBD1 (5 bases). This CDR3 is 16 amino acids long. Looked up from germline, CDR1 is LGHNT and CDR2 is FRNRAP. The V and J ends lost 2 bases and 0 bases respectively, with 14 bases between them. The full variable domain, completed using reference TRBV12-5 and TRBJ2-7, is DARVTQTPRHKVTEMGQEVTMRCQPILGHNTVFWYRQTMMQGLELLAYFRNRAPLDDSGMPKDRFSAEMPDATLATLKIQPSEPRDSAVYFCASGLKQVLDSYEQYFGPGTRLTVT.

In its sample, this clonotype was seen many times. The rearrangement links TRBV6-5 to TRBJ2-1, with 7 positions matching TRBD2. The junction had 3 bases not matched to a gene; V was cut back by 5 bases and J by 11 bases. This CDR3 has 11 amino acids. CDR1 is MNHEY and CDR2 is SVGAGI in the germline V gene. CDR3 DNA: TGTGCCAGCAGTCTCGGGGGGAAGCAGTTCTTC. The encoded protein is CASSLGGKQFF.

As for this clonotype: This may come from a read error, since a much larger clone is one base off. The chain joins TRBV7-9 to TRBJ2-5, with 8 positions matching TRBD1. The J call may be in error: the DNA end matches TRBJ2-7 better. CDR3 length: 15 amino acids. Germline values: CDR1 SEHNR, CDR2 FQNEAQ (reference sequence). CDR3 loop: CASSLVPDRAHEQYF. The CDR3 DNA follows: TGTGCCAGCAGCTTAGTCCCGGACAGGGCCCACGAGCAGTACTTC.

Concerning this clonotype: Germline is not matched at one junction end, which may reflect a read error. The chain employs TRBV29-1 and TRBJ2-7; D unclear. The CDR3 loop spans 13 amino acids. Germline V gene lookup returns CDR1 SQVTM and CDR2 ANQGSEA. The CDR3 DNA reads as TGCAGCGTTGAAGAGGTCTCCTACAATGAGCAGGACTTC. This translates into CSVEEVSYNEQDF.

This clonotype was observed a few times. This clone may be a read error of a much larger clone one base away. The rearrangement joins TRBV7-9 to TRBJ2-7, with 10 bases fitting TRBD2. With 5 bases clipped from V and 7 bases from J, the junction kept 11 bases outside the gene matches. CDR1 is SEHNR and CDR2 is FQNEAQ in the germline V gene (reference sequence). There are 15 residues in the CDR3. The CDR3 region is CASSPRLAGSNEQYF. CDR3 nucleotides: TGTGCCAGCAGCCCCAGACTAGCGGGTTCCAATGAGCAGTACTTC.

This clonotype has just a few counts. The chain links TRBV6-5 to TRBJ1-1; D ambiguous. In germline, CDR1 is MNHEY, CDR2 SVGAGI. This CDR3 comprises 13 residues. The V gene lost 6 bases and the J gene lost 5 bases, with 13 bases spanning the gap. The CDR3 spells CASRPPGRTEAFF. The DNA of the CDR3 is TGTGCCAGCAGGCCGCCGGGTCGGACTGAAGCTTTCTTT.

This clonotype was observed at least ten times. The V gene is TRBV2, the J gene TRBJ2-7; 9 bases are a match to TRBD1. The CDR3 consists of 15 residues. Germline CDR1 SNHLY, CDR2 FYNNEI. Trimming at V came to 6 bases and at J to 3 bases, leaving 9 bases not matched to a gene. The CDR3 sequence is CASRKWGQGYYEQYF. DNA of the CDR3: TGTGCCAGCAGAAAGTGGGGACAGGGCTACTACGAGCAGTACTTC.

Of note for this clonotype: An end of the junction does not agree with germline; a read error may underlie this. CDR3 region: CSARDPRTGCTGEPFF. CDR3 sequence (DNA): TGCAGTGCTAGAGATCCTCGGACGGGATGCACCGGGGAGCCGTTTTTT. The chain employs TRBV20-1 and TRBJ2-2; D perhaps matches TRBD2 (5 bases). The germline V gene encodes CDR1 DFQATT and CDR2 SNEGSKA (reference sequence). The CDR3 runs 16 residues.

This clonotype was recorded many times. This chain links TRBV4-1 with TRBJ2-1; tentatively, D is TRBD2 (6 bases). From germline, CDR1 is MGHRA and CDR2 YSYEKL. The CDR3 totals 14 residues. The V end lost 1 base, the J end lost 7 bases, and 11 bases lay between the germline ends. The DNA for the CDR3 is TGCGCCAGCAGCCAAGGCCCGGGGAGGAATGAGCAGTTCTTC. This codes for CASSQGPGRNEQFF.

Here the CDR3 DNA reads TGCAGCGTTGTAACAGGGGCGAATTCACCCCTCCACTTT. Translated: CSVVTGANSPLHF. The chain employs TRBV29-1 and TRBJ1-6, with TRBD1 matching over 7 bases. V trimming: 4 bases; J trimming: 7 bases; junction bases outside the gene matches: 4. In germline, CDR1 is SQVTM, CDR2 ANQGSEA. This CDR3 is 13 amino acids long.

This clonotype was observed at least ten times. The chain couples TRBV5-1 to TRBJ1-2, with 10 bases aligning to TRBD1. CDR3 length: 12 amino acids. The trim removed 6 bases at V and 10 bases at J, leaving 6 bases unmatched. Germline V gene lookup returns CDR1 SGHRS and CDR2 YFSETQ. In DNA form, the CDR3 reads TGCGCCAGCACCGGGACAGGGGCAGTCTACACCTTC. Its translation: CASTGTGAVYTF.

This clonotype came up many times. The chain employs TRBV29-1 and TRBJ2-5; D remains unclear. Trimming shortened V by 7 bases and J by 0 bases, and 9 bases separated the two germline ends. Germline V gene data show CDR1 as SQVTM and CDR2 as ANQGSEA. The CDR3 has 12 amino acids. Written as DNA, the CDR3 is TGCAGCGAAAGGGCGTACCAAGAGACCCAGTACTTC. Translating it yields CSERAYQETQYF.

This clonotype came up many times. The chain is built from TRBV28 and TRBJ2-3, with D hard to call. Between the trimmed V and J ends, which lost 5 bases and 6 bases, there was a span of 12 bases. The CDR3 length is 13 residues. Germline loops: CDR1 MDHEN, CDR2 SYDVKM. CDR3: CASSPLLRDTQYF. The CDR3 DNA reads as TGTGCCAGCAGTCCTCTCTTGAGGGATACGCAGTATTTT.

Ten or more counts support this clonotype. The rearrangement uses TRBV10-3 and TRBJ2-1, with TRBD1 matching over 9 bases. Germline V gene data show CDR1 as ENHRY and CDR2 as SYGVKD. V shed 6 bases and J 7 bases; nucleotides not matched to a gene: 13. The CDR3 runs 16 residues. The CDR3 DNA follows: TGTGCCATCAGCAAGACCGGGACAGGGAGGTCAAATGAGCAGTTCTTC. This translates into CAISKTGTGRSNEQFF.

The genes are TRBV3-1 and TRBJ1-2; D is unresolved. Trimming took off 1 base at V and 0 bases at J, with 12 bases between the two ends. The CDR3 sequence is 16 residues long. Germline V lookup: CDR1 LGHDT, CDR2 YNNKEL (reference sequence). The CDR3 sequence is CASSQAAWQTNYGYTF. CDR3 in DNA: TGTGCCAGCAGCCAAGCCGCGTGGCAGACTAACTATGGCTACACCTTC.

This chain joins TRBV5-1 and TRBJ1-2; no clear D. Trimming left V 4 bases short and J 4 bases short, with 8 bases between. From germline, CDR1 is SGHRS and CDR2 YFSETQ. The CDR3 is made up of 12 amino acids. CDR3 nucleotides: TGCGCCAGCAGCCTTCATAGCTATGGCTACACCTTC. This gives the protein CASSLHSYGYTF.

This clonotype occurred many times. The chain couples TRBV20-1 to TRBJ2-1; D call uncertain. Germline CDR1 is DFQATT and CDR2 is SNEGSKA (reference sequence). CDR3 length: 14 residues. V was shortened by 2 bases and J by 9 bases, with 17 bases between the two germline ends. Here the CDR3 reads CSARSYTLLGEQFF. The CDR3 coding sequence is TGCAGTGCTAGATCCTACACACTGCTGGGTGAGCAGTTCTTC.

A note on this clonotype: A read error may explain this, as a much larger clone is one base away. The chain employs TRBV7-2 and TRBJ2-7, with D possibly called TRBD1 or TRBD2 (5 bases each). The J call may be mistaken, given a closer DNA end match to TRBJ2-5. Germline lookup yields CDR1 SGHTA and CDR2 FQGNSA. This CDR3 has 16 amino acids. The CDR3 region has the DNA TGTGCCAGCAGCTTAGATTGCGTGGGGACGGGGGAGACCCAGTACTTC. Translation: CASSLDCVGTGETQYF.

This clonotype occurred many times. V gene TRBV20-1 combines with J gene TRBJ2-1; D is possibly TRBD2 (5 bases). V lost 0 bases and J 10 bases, leaving 13 bases between the germline ends. The CDR3 runs 13 residues. Germline CDR1 and CDR2: DFQATT and SNEGSKA (reference sequence). For the CDR3, the DNA is TGCAGTGCTAGAGATCCGGGGAACGTCGAGCAGTTCTTC. Translation: CSARDPGNVEQFF.

This clonotype was seen many times. V usage is TRBV5-1 and J usage is TRBJ2-7; 7 bases are shared with TRBD1. CDR3 size: 15 residues. The J segment lost 3 bases and the V segment lost 4 bases, leaving 10 bases of the junction unmatched. The germline gives CDR1 SGHRS, CDR2 YFSETQ. The chain's CDR3 is CASSTAGDRIYEQYF. The CDR3 region has the DNA TGCGCCAGCAGCACGGCAGGGGACAGAATCTACGAGCAGTACTTC.

The chain is built from TRBV7-9 and TRBJ1-5; tentative D call: TRBD1 (6 bases). CDR3 length equals 14 residues. The germline V gene encodes CDR1 SEHNR and CDR2 FQNEAQ (reference sequence). Between the trimmed V and J ends, which lost 5 bases and 6 bases, there was a span of 14 bases. The CDR3 DNA reads as TGTGCCAGCAGCGAACAGGGAGCAGCTCAGCCCCAGCATTTT. It encodes CASSEQGAAQPQHF. Full variable domain (rest looked up from reference TRBV7-9 and TRBJ1-5): DTGVSQNPRHKITKRGQNVTFRCDPISEHNRLYWYRQTLGQGPEFLTYFQNEAQLEKSRLLSDRFSAERPKGSFSTLEIQRTEQGDSAMYLCASSEQGAAQPQHFGDGTRLSIL.

There are a few counts of this clonotype. This chain links TRBV3-1 with TRBJ2-5; maybe TRBD2 (5 bases). The assigned J gene may be wrong: the sequence end matches TRBJ2-7 better. CDR1 and CDR2 (germline): LGHDT, YNNKEL (reference sequence). The CDR3 runs to 14 residues. This chain's CDR3 is CASSQERLGGEQYF. The CDR3 region has the DNA TGTGCCAGCAGCCAAGAGCGGCTAGGAGGCGAGCAGTACTTC.

This clonotype was picked up a small number of times. V is TRBV30 and J is TRBJ2-1; D assignment may be TRBD1 or TRBD2 (6 bases each). V lost 0 bases and J lost 7, with 19 bases in between. Germline loops: CDR1 GTSNPN, CDR2 SVGIG (reference sequence). This CDR3 has 16 amino acids. The CDR3: CAWSVDWLKGGNEQFF. In DNA form, the CDR3 reads TGTGCCTGGAGTGTAGACTGGCTCAAGGGGGGTAATGAGCAGTTCTTC.

This clonotype has ten or more counts. The chain combines TRBV9 with TRBJ2-7; 9 bases line up with TRBD2. The CDR3 covers 19 residues. J lost 4 bases, V lost 3 bases, and 20 bases had no gene match. The V gene's germline CDR1 is SGDLS and CDR2 YYNGEE. DNA for the CDR3: TGTGCCAGCAGCGGCCATTTTGGTAGCGGGGGAGCCAATCAGTACGAGCAGTACTTC. Translating it yields CASSGHFGSGGANQYEQYF.

Ten or more counts support this clonotype. This chain joins TRBV20-1 and TRBJ2-5; D tentatively fits TRBD1 or TRBD2 (5 bases each). V was clipped by 5 bases and J by 1 base, with 17 bases between them. The CDR3 has 15 amino acids. The germline CDR1 and CDR2 sequences are DFQATT and SNEGSKA (reference sequence). CDR3 amino acids: CSACLPGPIQETQYF. For the CDR3, the DNA is TGCAGTGCTTGCCTACCGGGACCCATCCAAGAGACCCAGTACTTC.